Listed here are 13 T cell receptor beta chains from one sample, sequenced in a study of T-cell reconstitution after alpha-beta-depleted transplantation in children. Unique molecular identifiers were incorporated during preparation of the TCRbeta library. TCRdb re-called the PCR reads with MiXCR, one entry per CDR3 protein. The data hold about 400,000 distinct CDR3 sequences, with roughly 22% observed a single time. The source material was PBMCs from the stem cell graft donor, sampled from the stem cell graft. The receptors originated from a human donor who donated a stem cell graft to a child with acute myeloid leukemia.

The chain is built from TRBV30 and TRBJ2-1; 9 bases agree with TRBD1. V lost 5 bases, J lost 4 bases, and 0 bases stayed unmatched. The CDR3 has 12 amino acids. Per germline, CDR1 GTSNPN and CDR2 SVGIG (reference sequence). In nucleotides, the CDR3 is TGTGCCTGGGACAGGGGGTACAATGAGCAGTTCTTC. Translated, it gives CAWDRGYNEQFF.

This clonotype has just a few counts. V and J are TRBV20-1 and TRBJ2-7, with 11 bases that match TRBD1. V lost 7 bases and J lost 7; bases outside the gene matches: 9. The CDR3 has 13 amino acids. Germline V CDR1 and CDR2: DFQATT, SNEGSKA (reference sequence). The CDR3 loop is CSVLRTGGKEQYF. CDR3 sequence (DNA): TGCAGTGTTCTGAGGACAGGGGGCAAAGAGCAGTACTTC.

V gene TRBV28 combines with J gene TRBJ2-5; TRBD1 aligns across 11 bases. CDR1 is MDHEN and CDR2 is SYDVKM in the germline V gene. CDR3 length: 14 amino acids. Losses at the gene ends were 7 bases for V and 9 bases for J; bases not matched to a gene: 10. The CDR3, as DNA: TGTGCCAGCACCCGGGACAGGGGGTCACTTTCCCAGTACTTC. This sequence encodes CASTRDRGSLSQYF.

CDR3 bases: TGTGCCAGCAGCCCCTTTGAAGCAGGTGAGCAGTACTTC. Its protein is CASSPFEAGEQYF. The J gene is TRBJ2-7, the V gene TRBV3-1; D remains ambiguous. The length of the CDR3 is 13 residues. The germline gives CDR1 LGHDT, CDR2 YNNKEL (reference sequence). Deletions cut 4 bases from V and 7 bases from J, with 14 bases between.

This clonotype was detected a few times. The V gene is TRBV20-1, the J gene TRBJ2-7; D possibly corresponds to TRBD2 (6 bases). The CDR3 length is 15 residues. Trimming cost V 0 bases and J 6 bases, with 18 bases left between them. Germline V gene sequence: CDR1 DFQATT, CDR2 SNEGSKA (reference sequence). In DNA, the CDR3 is TGCAGTGCTAGAGATCATGGAGGGAGGCGGCTCGAGCAGTACTTC. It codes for CSARDHGGRRLEQYF.

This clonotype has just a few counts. The DNA of the CDR3 is TGTGCCAGCAGCTCCTATATAAGCGGGAGCTCCTACAATGAGCAGTTCTTC. Protein product: CASSSYISGSSYNEQFF. The rearrangement joins TRBV5-6 to TRBJ2-1, with 8 nucleotides matching TRBD2. V dropped 3 bases and J dropped 0; count of bases not matched to a gene: 8. Germline CDR1 SGHDT, CDR2 YYEEEE. The CDR3 spans 17 residues.

The CDR3 sequence is CASSIRSHNEQFF. The CDR3 DNA reads as TGCGCCAGCAGCATCAGGAGTCACAATGAGCAGTTCTTC. The chain links TRBV5-1 to TRBJ2-1; D is unresolved. This CDR3 comprises 13 residues. V gave up 4 bases and J gave up 5 bases, with 10 bases separating them. The germline CDR1 and CDR2 sequences are SGHRS and YFSETQ.

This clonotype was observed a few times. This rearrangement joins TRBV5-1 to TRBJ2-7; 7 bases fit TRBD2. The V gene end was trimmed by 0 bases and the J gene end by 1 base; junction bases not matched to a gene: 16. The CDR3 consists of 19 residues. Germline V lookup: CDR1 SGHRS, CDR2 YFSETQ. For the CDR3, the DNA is TGCGCCAGCAGCTTGGAAGGACTAGTGTCCCCTCGATCTTCCTACGAGCAGTACTTC. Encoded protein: CASSLEGLVSPRSSYEQYF.

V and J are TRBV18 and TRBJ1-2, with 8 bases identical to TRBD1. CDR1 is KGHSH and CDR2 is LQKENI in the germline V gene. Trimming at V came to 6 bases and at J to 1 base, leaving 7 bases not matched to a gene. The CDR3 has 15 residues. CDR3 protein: CASSPTRGLNYGYTF. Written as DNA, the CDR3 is TGTGCCAGCTCGCCTACCAGGGGGCTTAACTATGGCTACACCTTC.

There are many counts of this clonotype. Written as DNA, the CDR3 is TGTGCCAGCAGTTGGAAAGAGCAGTTCTTC. Translation: CASSWKEQFF. The chain is built from TRBV28 and TRBJ2-1; D is undetermined. The CDR3 is 10 residues long. CDR1 MDHEN and CDR2 SYDVKM come from the germline V gene. Trimming took off 4 bases at V and 10 bases at J, with 5 bases between the two ends.

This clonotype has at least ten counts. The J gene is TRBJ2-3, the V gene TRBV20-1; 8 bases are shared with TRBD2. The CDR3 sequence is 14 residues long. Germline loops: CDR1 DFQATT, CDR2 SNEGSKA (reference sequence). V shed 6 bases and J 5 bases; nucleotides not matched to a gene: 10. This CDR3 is CSATGLGWGDTQYF. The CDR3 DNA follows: TGCAGTGCGACGGGACTAGGGTGGGGAGATACGCAGTATTTT.

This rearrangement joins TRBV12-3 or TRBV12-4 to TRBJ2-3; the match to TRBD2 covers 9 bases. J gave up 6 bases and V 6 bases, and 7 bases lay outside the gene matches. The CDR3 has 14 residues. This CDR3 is CASSPSGRWDTQYF. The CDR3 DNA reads TGTGCCAGCAGCCCCAGCGGGAGGTGGGATACGCAGTATTTT.

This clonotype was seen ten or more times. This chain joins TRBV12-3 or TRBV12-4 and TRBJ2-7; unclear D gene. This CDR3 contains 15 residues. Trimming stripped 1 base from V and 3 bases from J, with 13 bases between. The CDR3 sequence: CASSLGSGGNYEQYF. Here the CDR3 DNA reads TGTGCCAGCAGTTTAGGATCAGGTGGGAACTACGAGCAGTACTTC.